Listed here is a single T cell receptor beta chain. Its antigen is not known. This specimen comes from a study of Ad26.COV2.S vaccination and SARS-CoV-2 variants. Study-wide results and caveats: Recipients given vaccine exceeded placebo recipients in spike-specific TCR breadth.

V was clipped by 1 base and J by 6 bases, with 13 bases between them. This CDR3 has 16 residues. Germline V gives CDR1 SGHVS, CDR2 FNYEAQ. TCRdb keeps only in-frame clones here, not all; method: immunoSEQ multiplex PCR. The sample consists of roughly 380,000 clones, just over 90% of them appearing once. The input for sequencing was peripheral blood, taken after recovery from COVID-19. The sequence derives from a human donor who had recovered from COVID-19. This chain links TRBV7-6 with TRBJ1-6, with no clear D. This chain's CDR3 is CASSLGAARGNSPLHF. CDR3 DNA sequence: TGTGCCAGCAGCTTAGGGGCAGCCCGGGGTAATTCACCCCTCCACTTT.